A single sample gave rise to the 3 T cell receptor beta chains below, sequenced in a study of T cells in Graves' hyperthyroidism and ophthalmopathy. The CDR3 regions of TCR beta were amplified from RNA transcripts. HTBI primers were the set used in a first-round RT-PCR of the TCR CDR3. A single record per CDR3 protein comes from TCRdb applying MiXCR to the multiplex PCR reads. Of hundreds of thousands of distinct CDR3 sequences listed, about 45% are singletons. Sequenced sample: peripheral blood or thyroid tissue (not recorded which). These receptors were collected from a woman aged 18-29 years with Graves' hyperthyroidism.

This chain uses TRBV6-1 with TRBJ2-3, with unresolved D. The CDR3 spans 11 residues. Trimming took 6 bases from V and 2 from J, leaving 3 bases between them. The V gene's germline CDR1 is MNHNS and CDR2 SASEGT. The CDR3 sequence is CASRTTDTQYF. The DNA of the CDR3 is TGTGCCAGCAGGACCACAGATACGCAGTATTTT.

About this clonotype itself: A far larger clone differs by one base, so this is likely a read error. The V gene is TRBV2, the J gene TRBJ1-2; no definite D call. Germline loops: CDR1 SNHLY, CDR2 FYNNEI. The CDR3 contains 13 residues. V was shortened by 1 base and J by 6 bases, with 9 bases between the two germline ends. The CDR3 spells CASSEGTDDGYTF. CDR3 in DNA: TGTGCCAGCAGTGAAGGAACAGACGATGGCTACACCTTC.

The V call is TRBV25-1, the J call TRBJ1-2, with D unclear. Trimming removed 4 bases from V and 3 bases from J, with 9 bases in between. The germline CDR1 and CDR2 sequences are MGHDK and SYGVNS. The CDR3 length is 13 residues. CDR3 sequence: CASSASGYYGYTF. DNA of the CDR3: TGTGCCAGCAGTGCGTCCGGATACTATGGCTACACCTTC.